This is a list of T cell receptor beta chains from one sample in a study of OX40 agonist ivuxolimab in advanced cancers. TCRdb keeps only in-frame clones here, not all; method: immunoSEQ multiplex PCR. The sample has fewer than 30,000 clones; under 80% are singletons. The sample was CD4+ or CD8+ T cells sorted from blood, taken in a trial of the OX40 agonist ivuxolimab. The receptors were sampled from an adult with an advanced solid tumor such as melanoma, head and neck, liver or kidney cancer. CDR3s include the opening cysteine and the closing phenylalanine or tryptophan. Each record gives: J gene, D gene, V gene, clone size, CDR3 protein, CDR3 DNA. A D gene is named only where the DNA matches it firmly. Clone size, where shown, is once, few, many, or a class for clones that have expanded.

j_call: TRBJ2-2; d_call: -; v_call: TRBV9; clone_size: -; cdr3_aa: CASSVARGLGGTGELFF; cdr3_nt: TGTGCCAGCAGCGTAGCAAGGGGACTTGGAGGCACCGGGGAGCTGTTTTTT
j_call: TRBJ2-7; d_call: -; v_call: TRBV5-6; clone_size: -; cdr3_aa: CASSLDLGQGFYEQYF; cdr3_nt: TGTGCCAGCAGCTTGGATTTGGGGCAGGGGTTCTACGAGCAGTACTTC
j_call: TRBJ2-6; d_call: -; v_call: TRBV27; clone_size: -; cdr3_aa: CASSLGPTGANVLTF; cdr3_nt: TGTGCCAGCAGTCTTGGACCGACTGGGGCCAACGTCCTGACTTTC
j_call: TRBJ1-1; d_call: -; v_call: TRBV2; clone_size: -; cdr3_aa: CASSRQPNTEAFF; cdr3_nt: TGTGCCAGCAGTAGGCAGCCTAACACTGAAGCTTTCTTT
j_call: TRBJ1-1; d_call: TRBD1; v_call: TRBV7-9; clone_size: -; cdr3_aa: CASSWGETGDSRAFF; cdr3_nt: TGTGCCAGCAGCTGGGGTGAGACAGGGGACTCGCGGGCTTTCTTT
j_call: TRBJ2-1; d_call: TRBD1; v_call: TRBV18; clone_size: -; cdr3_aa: CASSLDRASTYNEQFF; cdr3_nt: TGTGCCAGCTCACTTGACAGGGCCAGCACCTACAATGAGCAGTTCTTC
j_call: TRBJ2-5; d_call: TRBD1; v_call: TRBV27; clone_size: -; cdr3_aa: CASRPGQGIQETQYF; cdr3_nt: TGTGCCAGCAGACCGGGACAGGGTATCCAAGAGACCCAGTACTTC
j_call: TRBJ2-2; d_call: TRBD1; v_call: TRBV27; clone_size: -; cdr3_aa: CASSFQGDRWTGELFF; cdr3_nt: TGTGCCAGCAGTTTCCAGGGGGACAGGTGGACCGGGGAGCTGTTTTTT
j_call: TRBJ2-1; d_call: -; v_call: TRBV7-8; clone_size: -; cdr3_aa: CASISRESYNEQFF; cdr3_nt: TGTGCCAGCATCTCTAGGGAATCCTACAATGAGCAGTTCTTC
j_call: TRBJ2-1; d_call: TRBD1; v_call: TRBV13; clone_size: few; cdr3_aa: CASSPLQGSSYNEQFF; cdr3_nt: TGTGCCAGCAGCCCCCTACAGGGGAGCTCCTACAATGAGCAGTTCTTC
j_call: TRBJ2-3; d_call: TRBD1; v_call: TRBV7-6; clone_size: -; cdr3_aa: CASSRQGQADTQYF; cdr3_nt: TGTGCCAGCAGCCGACAGGGGCAGGCAGATACGCAGTATTTT
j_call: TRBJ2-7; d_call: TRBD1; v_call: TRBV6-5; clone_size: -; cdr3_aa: CASSQRQGAYEQYF; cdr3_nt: TGTGCCAGCAGCCAGCGACAGGGGGCCTACGAGCAGTACTTC
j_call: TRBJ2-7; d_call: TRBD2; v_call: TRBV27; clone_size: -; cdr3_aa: CASSLTGTSYEQYF; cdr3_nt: TGTGCCAGCAGTCTCACCGGGACTAGCTACGAGCAGTACTTC
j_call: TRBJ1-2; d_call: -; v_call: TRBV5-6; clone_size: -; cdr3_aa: CASSQPGTGLYGYTF; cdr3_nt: TGTGCCAGCAGCCAGCCCGGGACGGGACTCTATGGCTACACCTTC
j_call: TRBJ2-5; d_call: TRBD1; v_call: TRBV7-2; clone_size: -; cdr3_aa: CASSFMGQGRETQYF; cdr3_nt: TGTGCCAGCAGCTTCATGGGACAGGGTCGAGAGACCCAGTACTTC
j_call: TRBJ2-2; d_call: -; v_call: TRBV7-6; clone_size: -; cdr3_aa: CASNQGIGTGELFF; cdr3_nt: TGTGCCAGCAACCAGGGGATCGGGACCGGGGAGCTGTTTTTT
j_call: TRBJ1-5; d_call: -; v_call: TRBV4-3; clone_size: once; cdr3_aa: CASSQDHGGQPQHF; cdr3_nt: TGCGCCAGCAGCCAAGATCACGGGGGACAGCCCCAGCATTTT